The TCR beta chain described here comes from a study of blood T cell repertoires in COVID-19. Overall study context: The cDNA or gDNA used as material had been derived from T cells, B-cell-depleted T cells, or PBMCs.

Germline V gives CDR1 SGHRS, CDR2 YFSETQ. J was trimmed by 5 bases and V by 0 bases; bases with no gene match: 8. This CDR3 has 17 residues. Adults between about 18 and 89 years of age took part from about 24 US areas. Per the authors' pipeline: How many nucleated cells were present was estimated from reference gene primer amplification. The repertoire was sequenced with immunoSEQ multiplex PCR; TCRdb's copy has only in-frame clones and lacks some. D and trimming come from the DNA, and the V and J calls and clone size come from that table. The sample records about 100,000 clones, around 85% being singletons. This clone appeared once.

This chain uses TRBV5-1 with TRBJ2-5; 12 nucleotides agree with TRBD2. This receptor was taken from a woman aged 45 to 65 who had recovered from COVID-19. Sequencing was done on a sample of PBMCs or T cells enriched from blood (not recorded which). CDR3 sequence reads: CASSLAELAGGLETQYF. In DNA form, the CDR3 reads TGCGCCAGCAGCTTGGCCGAACTAGCGGGGGGTTTGGAGACCCAGTACTTC.